The present TCR beta chain was sequenced within a study of blood T cell repertoires in COVID-19. Whole-study context: In each case, the material was cDNA or gDNA derived from T cells, B-cell-depleted T cells, or PBMCs.

V was pared by 6 bases and J by 4 bases, with 14 bases of the junction left unmatched. Germline V lookup: CDR1 MDHEN, CDR2 SYDVKM. The CDR3 contains 16 residues. Measured with immunoSEQ multiplex PCR; TCRdb has only the in-frame clones, and not every one. Among around 280,000 clones listed, approximately 90% were seen once. The chain employs TRBV28 and TRBJ2-5, with 7 bases identical to TRBD2. Sample: PBMCs or T cells enriched from blood (not recorded which). The TCR comes from a woman between 35 and 50 years old who had recovered from COVID-19. Here the CDR3 reads CASSTPGLPLGETQYF. The DNA for the CDR3 is TGTGCCAGCAGCACTCCGGGACTACCATTAGGAGAGACCCAGTACTTC.